Listed here are 22 T cell receptor beta chains from one sample, sequenced in a study of shared clonotypes between healthy human individuals. The protocol was immunoSEQ multiplex PCR, while the TCRdb copy is restricted to in-frame clones and leaves out a portion. The sample holds roughly 1,500,000 clones, around 98% seen once. Specimen: naive CD4+ T cells sorted from blood. The sample's subset: CD45RA+ positively selected. The source is a man younger than 45 in good health.

As concerns this clone: The identical CDR3 is also encoded by other nucleotide sequences in the sample. The chain is built from TRBV5-1 and TRBJ2-1; unclear D gene. The germline CDR1 and CDR2 sequences are SGHRS and YFSETQ. The V end was cut by 0 bases, the J end by 5 bases, with 6 bases between. The CDR3 runs to 13 residues. Written as DNA, the CDR3 is TGCGCCAGCAGCTTGGGAGTCAACAATGAGCAGTTCTTC. It yields the protein CASSLGVNNEQFF.

The chain combines TRBV19 with TRBJ2-2; maybe TRBD1 (6 bases). V lost 1 base and J lost 8, with 8 bases in between. The CDR3 length is 13 residues. Germline-derived CDR1 and CDR2 are LNHDA and SQIVND (reference sequence). The CDR3 region has the DNA TGTGCCAGTAGTATAGGACAGGTTGGGGAGCTGTTTTTT. Translation gives CASSIGQVGELFF.

The chain employs TRBV5-4 and TRBJ2-7; D is perhaps TRBD2 (5 bases). This CDR3 region has 16 residues. Trimming left V 1 base short and J 2 bases short, with 16 bases between. Germline CDR1 and CDR2: SGHNT and YYREEE (reference sequence). CDR3 sequence (DNA): TGTGCCAGCAGCTTGAAAGGAGGTCTGGTTCCCTACGAGCAGTACTTC. It yields the protein CASSLKGGLVPYEQYF.

A note on this clone: Other DNA variants within this sample encode the same CDR3. The CDR3 DNA sequence: TGCGCCAGCAGCCCGTCTAGCACAGATACGCAGTATTTT. Its protein is CASSPSSTDTQYF. V usage is TRBV5-1 and J usage is TRBJ2-3; no firm D call. Germline V lookup: CDR1 SGHRS, CDR2 YFSETQ. The CDR3 is 13 amino acids. V was clipped by 4 bases and J by 0 bases, with 6 bases between them.

V and J are TRBV5-1 and TRBJ2-7, with D hard to call. V was trimmed by 2 bases and J by 5 bases, leaving 8 bases between them. This CDR3 contains 12 residues. The germline gives CDR1 SGHRS, CDR2 YFSETQ. The CDR3 is CASSLDLNEQYF. The DNA of the CDR3 is TGCGCCAGCAGCTTAGATCTTAACGAGCAGTACTTC.

The chain recombines TRBV7-9 with TRBJ2-1; D not certain. The V end lost 4 bases, the J end lost 6 bases, and 13 bases lay between the germline ends. This CDR3 spans 14 amino acids. The germline V gene has CDR1 SEHNR and CDR2 FQNEAQ (reference sequence). The CDR3: CASSSSWGFNEQFF. The DNA for the CDR3 is TGTGCCAGCAGCTCAAGCTGGGGATTCAATGAGCAGTTCTTC.

The chain has TRBV5-1 and TRBJ1-4, with a tentative D call TRBD1 (6 bases). Germline V gives CDR1 SGHRS, CDR2 YFSETQ. CDR3 length: 15 amino acids. V was trimmed by 4 bases and J by 2 bases, leaving 12 bases between them. The DNA for the CDR3 is TGCGCCAGCAGCGTACCAGGGGCGACTAATGAAAAACTGTTTTTT. It yields the protein CASSVPGATNEKLFF.

This clone was observed a single time. The chain recombines TRBV6-6 with TRBJ2-3; D is unclear. The CDR3 covers 15 residues. The V gene's germline CDR1 is MNHNY and CDR2 SVGAGI (reference sequence). Trimming stripped 1 base from V and 1 base from J, with 9 bases between. The CDR3 here is CASSYLIRGTDTQYF. The CDR3 nucleotides read TGTGCCAGCAGTTACTTGATCCGGGGCACAGATACGCAGTATTTT.

In regard to this clone: The same CDR3 also results from other DNA sequences found in this sample. The chain joins TRBV5-1 to TRBJ2-3; D gene uncertain. This CDR3 has 13 amino acids. V gave up 7 bases and J gave up 0 bases, with 9 bases separating them. The V gene's germline CDR1 is SGHRS and CDR2 YFSETQ. The CDR3 loop reads CASGRTSTDTQYF. CDR3 DNA: TGCGCCAGCGGGCGGACCAGCACAGATACGCAGTATTTT.

The chain carries TRBV11-2 and TRBJ2-7; perhaps TRBD1 as D (5 bases). The germline CDR1 and CDR2 sequences are SGHAT and FQNNGV. The CDR3 extends over 15 amino acids. V lost 2 bases, J lost 1 base, and 12 bases lay in between. The CDR3 DNA follows: TGTGCCAGCAGCTTATTTGGCCAGGGATCCTACGAGCAGTACTTC. Protein product: CASSLFGQGSYEQYF. The variable domain in full, completed from reference TRBV11-2 and TRBJ2-7, reads EAGVAQSPRYKIIEKRQSVAFWCNPISGHATLYWYQQILGQGPKLLIQFQNNGVVDDSQLPKDRFSAERLKGVDSTLKIQPAKLEDSAVYLCASSLFGQGSYEQYFGPGTRLTVT.

The chain couples TRBV5-1 to TRBJ1-1; D is unclear. Per the germline V gene, CDR1 is SGHRS and CDR2 is YFSETQ. V was clipped by 1 base and J by 0 bases, with 10 bases between them. The CDR3 covers 15 residues. The CDR3 spells CASSLLSGMNTEAFF. The CDR3, as DNA: TGCGCCAGCAGCTTGCTGTCCGGGATGAACACTGAAGCTTTCTTT.

The V gene is TRBV4-3, the J gene TRBJ2-1; 14 bases map to TRBD2. With V trimmed by 0 bases and J by 4 bases, 8 bases remained unmatched. Germline V gene lookup returns CDR1 LGHNA and CDR2 YSLEER. The CDR3 has 19 amino acids. The CDR3 DNA sequence: TGCGCCAGCAGCCAAGATCCCTGGACTAGCGGGAGGTCTTACAATGAGCAGTTCTTC. It yields the protein CASSQDPWTSGRSYNEQFF.

This chain connects TRBV5-1 to TRBJ2-1; weak D call: TRBD2 (6 bases). The CDR3 spans 15 residues. Trimming took off 0 bases at V and 8 bases at J, with 15 bases between the two ends. In germline, CDR1 is SGHRS, CDR2 YFSETQ. CDR3 protein: CASSLARRDLDEQFF. In DNA, the CDR3 is TGCGCCAGCAGCTTGGCCAGGCGGGATCTCGATGAGCAGTTCTTC.

The chain links TRBV5-1 to TRBJ1-1, with 11 bases that match TRBD1. J lost 8 bases, V lost 1 base, and 10 bases had no gene match. This CDR3 contains 16 residues. Germline CDR1 reads SGHRS; CDR2 reads YFSETQ. CDR3 sequence: CASSLRTGGARDEAFF. The CDR3 DNA reads as TGCGCCAGCAGCTTGCGGACAGGGGGCGCGAGGGACGAAGCTTTCTTT. Based on the CDR3 plus reference TRBV5-1 and TRBJ1-1, the full variable domain is KAGVTQTPRYLIKTRGQQVTLSCSPISGHRSVSWYQQTPGQGLQFLFEYFSETQRNKGNFPGRFSGRQFSNSRSEMNVSTLELGDSALYLCASSLRTGGARDEAFFGQGTRLTVV.

This clone was counted a single time. This rearrangement joins TRBV7-8 to TRBJ2-1; D may match TRBD1 or TRBD2 (5 bases each). Germline assignment: CDR1 SGHVS and CDR2 FQNEAQ. Trimming removed 1 base at V and 7 bases at J, with 14 bases between. This CDR3 is built from 15 residues. CDR3 region: CASSLVGTPGNEQFF. The CDR3 DNA follows: TGTGCCAGCAGCTTAGTGGGGACCCCGGGGAATGAGCAGTTCTTC.

The V and J genes are TRBV20-1 and TRBJ2-7; D may be TRBD1 or TRBD2 (6 bases each). CDR3 length equals 11 residues. The ends were cut back, 5 bases at V and 5 bases at J, with 10 bases in the middle. Germline CDR1 reads DFQATT; CDR2 reads SNEGSKA (reference sequence). The CDR3 is CSAARGHEQYF. CDR3 DNA: TGCAGTGCTGCCCGGGGGCACGAGCAGTACTTC.

This rearrangement joins TRBV27 to TRBJ2-7; no firm D call. The CDR3 has 15 amino acids. The ends were cut back, 5 bases at V and 6 bases at J, with 20 bases in the middle. Germline values: CDR1 MNHEY, CDR2 SMNVEV (reference sequence). In DNA form, the CDR3 reads TGTGCCAGCAGTGCATACCAGACTTATGGAAGCGAGCAGTACTTC. It encodes CASSAYQTYGSEQYF.

CDR3 protein: CASSNGLAAYEQYF. The CDR3 DNA reads TGTGCCAGCAGCAACGGCCTAGCGGCCTACGAGCAGTACTTC. V and J are TRBV21-1 and TRBJ2-7; TRBD2 reflects the table's D call only, with no check against the DNA. TRBV21-1 is deemed a pseudogene. CDR3 size: 14 residues.

As regards this clone: This sample includes further DNA sequences coding for the same CDR3. The chain recombines TRBV7-2 with TRBJ2-3, with D possibly being TRBD2 (5 bases). The CDR3 length is 13 residues. Trimming took 5 bases from V and 1 from J, leaving 7 bases between them. Germline V gives CDR1 SGHTA, CDR2 FQGNSA. For the CDR3, the DNA is TGTGCCAGCAGCCCCGGGGGCACAGATACGCAGTATTTT. This translates into CASSPGGTDTQYF. Variable domain in full (rest from reference TRBV7-2 and TRBJ2-3): GAGVSQSPSNKVTEKGKDVELRCDPISGHTALYWYRQSLGQGLEFLIYFQGNSAPDKSGLPSDRFSAERTGGSVSTLTIQRTQQEDSAVYLCASSPGGTDTQYFGPGTRLTVL.

This clone occurred once. The CDR3 DNA is TGTGCCAGCAGCTCCGAACCCTACCGAAGACAAGAGACCCAGTACTTC. It yields the protein CASSSEPYRRQETQYF. The V gene is TRBV5-6, the J gene TRBJ2-5; no definite D call. CDR1 is SGHDT and CDR2 is YYEEEE in the germline V gene. The CDR3 is made up of 16 amino acids. V lost 3 bases and J 2 bases, leaving 17 bases between the germline ends.

This chain joins TRBV30 and TRBJ2-7, with 11 bases that match TRBD2. Trimming cost V 6 bases and J 3 bases; bases outside gene matches: 4. The CDR3 runs 13 residues. Germline-derived CDR1 and CDR2 are GTSNPN and SVGIG (reference sequence). CDR3 nucleotide sequence: TGTGCCTGCCAGACTAGCGGGATCTACGAGCAGTACTTC. Amino acid sequence: CACQTSGIYEQYF.

V gene TRBV9 combines with J gene TRBJ2-7; 8 bases align to TRBD1. The length of the CDR3 is 15 residues. Germline CDR1 and CDR2: SGDLS and YYNGEE. Trimming took 4 bases from V and 5 from J; bases not matched to a gene: 11. CDR3 coding DNA: TGTGCCAGCAGCCCCCGCGACCCGACAGGGGACGAGCAGTACTTC. It yields the protein CASSPRDPTGDEQYF.